Listed below are T cell receptor beta chains from one sample, sequenced in a study of radiation and T cells in renal cell carcinoma. TCRdb's copy holds only in-frame clones and misses some; the assay was immunoSEQ multiplex PCR. This table holds about 150,000 clones, approximately 90% found once. Sequenced here: blood, sampled from a patient whose treatment included radiotherapy and nephrectomy. The receptors here all came from a woman aged 70-85 years with renal cell carcinoma. Each CDR3 is given without its conserved first and last residue. Rows give clone size only sometimes, using once, few, many, or a class for an expanded clone.

clone size,J gene,V gene,CDR3 protein
-,TRBJ2-5,TRBV30,AWSVPNRDRFAQETQY
-,TRBJ2-7,TRBV28,ASSLGTSGGKYEQY
-,TRBJ1-3,TRBV7-6,ASSSLAGNNGNTIY
-,TRBJ2-1,TRBV7-2,ASSSTPGLYNEQF
-,TRBJ2-2,TRBV19,ASSQRQGNTGELF
-,TRBJ1-4,TRBV28,ASRMDTGNEKLF
-,TRBJ1-4,TRBV6-5,ASRPGAMEEKLF
once,TRBJ1-1,TRBV18,ASSRQGLNTEAF
-,TRBJ1-1,TRBV25-1,ASRTGGVNTEAF
-,TRBJ2-5,TRBV9,ASSVSFRETQY
-,TRBJ2-2,TRBV7-9,ASRDGTGELF
-,TRBJ2-2,TRBV7-3,ASSLKGTGGTGELF
-,TRBJ1-6,TRBV29-1,SVLGQGEGSPLH
-,TRBJ2-1,TRBV7-3,ASSLTIAGGANEQF
-,TRBJ2-3,TRBV2,ASSVLAGASTDTQY
-,TRBJ2-1,TRBV19,ASSIASGAYNEQF
-,TRBJ2-2,TRBV19,ASSILTGGVTGELF
-,TRBJ2-1,TRBV2,ASSIEAVYNEQF
-,TRBJ2-3,TRBV28,ASSRSGSSTDTQY
once,TRBJ2-7,TRBV7-6,ASSPGRRNEQY
-,TRBJ2-5,TRBV19,ASSSTLLETQY
-,TRBJ2-1,TRBV5-6,ASSSWAGTDYNEQF
-,TRBJ2-7,TRBV7-8,ASSRGRDRGFYEQY
once,TRBJ2-7,TRBV7-3,ASSPLGESNYEQY
-,TRBJ1-2,TRBV11-2,ASSATGSYGYT
-,TRBJ1-1,TRBV30,AWSGDRDTEAF
once,TRBJ2-3,TRBV25-1,ASSEYFPGASTDTQY
-,TRBJ1-5,TRBV19,ASSIVRGPQH
-,TRBJ2-7,TRBV9,ASSPAGRHEQY
-,TRBJ1-2,TRBV7-8,ASSTDRDFYGYT
-,TRBJ2-5,TRBV9,ASSVDLAGGLEETQY
-,TRBJ2-2,TRBV5-6,ASSGRDRGPAGELF
-,TRBJ1-2,TRBV5-1,ASSLGTTGSSGYT